This TCR beta chain was captured by sequencing in a study of CD8 T cells in Susac syndrome. When the RNA was reverse transcribed, random hexamers were used with an input of roughly 0.45 to 1 ug. immunoSEQ multiplex PCR amplified TCR beta CDR3 across 54 Vbeta, 13 Jbeta. One entry per CDR3 protein, called by TCRdb with MiXCR from the immunoSEQ multiplex PCR reads. The sample has more than 150,000 distinct CDR3 sequences; about 90% are singletons. CDR3 length: 15 amino acids. The V and J ends lost 7 bases and 5 bases, in that order; junction bases with no gene match: 7. Per germline, CDR1 SNHLY and CDR2 FYNNEI. High-throughput TCR beta sequencing covered peripheral CD8+ and CD4+ T cells. The controls were healthy donors who were matched for age and sex. TEMRA cells were FACS-enriched, while CD8+ and CD4+ T cells were negatively isolated.

The TCR originated in a human donor in good health. The gene calls are TRBV2 and TRBJ2-1; 11 nucleotides align to TRBD2. The specimen was CD4+ T cells from PBMCs. In DNA form, the CDR3 reads TGTGCCAGCACCCTTCTAGCGGGGGGACACAATGAGCAGTTCTTC. Its protein is CASTLLAGGHNEQFF.